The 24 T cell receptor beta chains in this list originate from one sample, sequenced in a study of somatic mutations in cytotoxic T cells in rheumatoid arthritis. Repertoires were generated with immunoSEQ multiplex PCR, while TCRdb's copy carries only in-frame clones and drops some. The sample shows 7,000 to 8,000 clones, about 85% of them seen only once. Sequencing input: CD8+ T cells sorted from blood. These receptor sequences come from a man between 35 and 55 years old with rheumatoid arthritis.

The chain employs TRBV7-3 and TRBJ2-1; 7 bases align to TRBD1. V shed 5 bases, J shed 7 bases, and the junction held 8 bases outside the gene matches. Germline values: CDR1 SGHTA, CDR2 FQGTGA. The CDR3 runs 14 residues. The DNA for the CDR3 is TGTGCCAGCAGCCAAAGACAGGGAAGGAATGAGCAGTTCTTC. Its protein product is CASSQRQGRNEQFF.

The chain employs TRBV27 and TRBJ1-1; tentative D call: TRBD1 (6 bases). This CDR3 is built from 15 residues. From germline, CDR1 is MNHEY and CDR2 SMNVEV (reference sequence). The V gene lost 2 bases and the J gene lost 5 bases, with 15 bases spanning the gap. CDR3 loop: CASSLRAGVVTEAFF. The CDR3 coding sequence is TGTGCCAGCAGTTTAAGGGCAGGGGTGGTTACTGAAGCTTTCTTT.

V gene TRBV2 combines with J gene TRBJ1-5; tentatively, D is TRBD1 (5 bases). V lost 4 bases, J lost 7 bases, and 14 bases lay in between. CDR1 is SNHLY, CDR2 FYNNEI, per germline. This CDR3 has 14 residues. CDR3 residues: CASSAGREGQPQHF. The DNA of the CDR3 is TGTGCCAGCAGTGCGGGCAGGGAGGGGCAGCCCCAGCATTTT.

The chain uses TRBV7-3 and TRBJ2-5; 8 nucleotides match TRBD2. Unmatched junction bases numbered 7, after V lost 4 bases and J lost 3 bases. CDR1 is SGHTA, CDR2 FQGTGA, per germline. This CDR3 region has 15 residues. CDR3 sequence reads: CASSSSGGAKETQYF. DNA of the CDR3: TGTGCCAGCAGCTCCAGCGGGGGAGCTAAAGAGACCCAGTACTTC.

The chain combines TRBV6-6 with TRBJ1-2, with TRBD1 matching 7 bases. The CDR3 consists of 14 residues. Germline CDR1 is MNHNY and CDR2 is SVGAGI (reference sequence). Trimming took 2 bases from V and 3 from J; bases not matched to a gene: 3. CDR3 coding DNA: TGTGCCAGCAGTTACGCCGGGACAGACTATGGCTACACCTTC. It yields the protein CASSYAGTDYGYTF.

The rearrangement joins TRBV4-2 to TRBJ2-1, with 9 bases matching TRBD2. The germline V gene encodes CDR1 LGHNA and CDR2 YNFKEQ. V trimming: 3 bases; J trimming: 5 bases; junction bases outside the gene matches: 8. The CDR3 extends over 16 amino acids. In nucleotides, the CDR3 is TGTGCCAGCAGCCAGGGTCTAGCGGGATGGGACAATGAGCAGTTCTTC. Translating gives CASSQGLAGWDNEQFF.

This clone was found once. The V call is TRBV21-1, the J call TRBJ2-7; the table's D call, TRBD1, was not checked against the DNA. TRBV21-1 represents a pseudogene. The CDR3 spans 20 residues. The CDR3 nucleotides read TGTGCCAGCAGGGGACAGAGAAACGTATTTTGGGTTAGGAGCTCCTACGAGCAGTACTTC. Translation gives CASRGQRNVFWVRSSYEQYF.

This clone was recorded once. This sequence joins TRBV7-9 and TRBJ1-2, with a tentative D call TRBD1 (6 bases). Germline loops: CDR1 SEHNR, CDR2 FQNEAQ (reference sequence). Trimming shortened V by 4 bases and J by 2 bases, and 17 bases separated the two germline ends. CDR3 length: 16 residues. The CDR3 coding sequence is TGTGCCAGCAGCTCGACTCTTTCAGACAGGAACTATGGCTACACCTTC. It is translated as CASSSTLSDRNYGYTF. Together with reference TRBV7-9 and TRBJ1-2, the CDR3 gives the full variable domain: DTGVSQNPRHKITKRGQNVTFRCDPISEHNRLYWYRQTLGQGPEFLTYFQNEAQLEKSRLLSDRFSAERPKGSFSTLEIQRTEQGDSAMYLCASSSTLSDRNYGYTFGSGTRLTVV.

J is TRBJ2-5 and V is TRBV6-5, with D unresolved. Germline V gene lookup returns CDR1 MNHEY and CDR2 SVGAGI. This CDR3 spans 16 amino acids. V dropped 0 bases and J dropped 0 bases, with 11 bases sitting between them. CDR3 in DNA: TGTGCCAGCAGTTACTCGATTAGCCTAGACCAAGAGACCCAGTACTTC. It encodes CASSYSISLDQETQYF.

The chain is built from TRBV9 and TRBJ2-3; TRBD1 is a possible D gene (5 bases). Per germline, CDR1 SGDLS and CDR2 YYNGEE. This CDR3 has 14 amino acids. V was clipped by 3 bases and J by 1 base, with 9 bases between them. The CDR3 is CASSADSRTDTQYF. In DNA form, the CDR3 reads TGTGCCAGCAGCGCCGACAGCCGCACAGATACGCAGTATTTT.

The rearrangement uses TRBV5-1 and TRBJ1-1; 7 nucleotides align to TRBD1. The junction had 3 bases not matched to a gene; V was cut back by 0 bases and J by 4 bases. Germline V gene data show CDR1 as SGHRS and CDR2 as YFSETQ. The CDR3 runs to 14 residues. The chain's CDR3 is CASSLASGGTEAFF. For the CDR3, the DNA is TGCGCCAGCAGCTTGGCCTCAGGGGGCACTGAAGCTTTCTTT.

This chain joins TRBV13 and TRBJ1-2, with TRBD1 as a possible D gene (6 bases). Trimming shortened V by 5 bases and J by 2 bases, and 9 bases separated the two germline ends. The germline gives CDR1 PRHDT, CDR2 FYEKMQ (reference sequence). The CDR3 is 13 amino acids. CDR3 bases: TGTGCCAGCAGCGCCGACAGGAACTATGGCTACACCTTC. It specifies CASSADRNYGYTF.

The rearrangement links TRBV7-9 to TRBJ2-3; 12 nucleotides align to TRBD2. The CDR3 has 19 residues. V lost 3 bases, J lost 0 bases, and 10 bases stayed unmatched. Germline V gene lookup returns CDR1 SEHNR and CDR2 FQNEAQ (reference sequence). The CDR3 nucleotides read TGTGCCAGCAGCTTCCCTGAGACTAGCGGGGGAATTAGCACAGATACGCAGTATTTT. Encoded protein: CASSFPETSGGISTDTQYF.

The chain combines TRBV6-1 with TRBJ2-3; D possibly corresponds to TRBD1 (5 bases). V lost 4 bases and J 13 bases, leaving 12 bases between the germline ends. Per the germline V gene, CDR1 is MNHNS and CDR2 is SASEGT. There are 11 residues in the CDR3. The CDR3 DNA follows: TGTGCCAGCAGTGGAGGACACGAAGAGTATTTT. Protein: CASSGGHEEYF.

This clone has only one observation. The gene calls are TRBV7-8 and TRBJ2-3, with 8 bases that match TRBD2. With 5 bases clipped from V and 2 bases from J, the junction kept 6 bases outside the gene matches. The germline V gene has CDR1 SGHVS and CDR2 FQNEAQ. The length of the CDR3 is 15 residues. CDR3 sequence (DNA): TGTGCCAGCAGCCCCGGGGGGGGCGTCACAGATACGCAGTATTTT. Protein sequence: CASSPGGGVTDTQYF. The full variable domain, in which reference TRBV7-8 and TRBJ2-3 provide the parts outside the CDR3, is GAGVSQSPRYKVAKRGQDVALRCDPISGHVSLFWYQQALGQGPEFLTYFQNEAQLDKSGLPSDRFFAERPEGSVSTLKIQRTQQEDSAVYLCASSPGGGVTDTQYFGPGTRLTVL.

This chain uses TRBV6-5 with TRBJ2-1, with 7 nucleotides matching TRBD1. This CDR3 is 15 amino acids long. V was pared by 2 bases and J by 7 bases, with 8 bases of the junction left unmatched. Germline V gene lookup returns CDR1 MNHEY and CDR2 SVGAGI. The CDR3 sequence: CASSYHRTGSNEQFF. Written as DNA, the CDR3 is TGTGCCAGCAGTTACCACAGGACAGGTAGTAATGAGCAGTTCTTC.

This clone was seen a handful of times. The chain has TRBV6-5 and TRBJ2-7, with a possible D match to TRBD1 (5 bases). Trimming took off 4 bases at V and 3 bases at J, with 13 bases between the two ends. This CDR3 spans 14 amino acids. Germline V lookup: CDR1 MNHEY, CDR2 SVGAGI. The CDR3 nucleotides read TGTGCCAGCAGTTTAGGACCGCAGGGCTACGAGCAGTACTTC. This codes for CASSLGPQGYEQYF.

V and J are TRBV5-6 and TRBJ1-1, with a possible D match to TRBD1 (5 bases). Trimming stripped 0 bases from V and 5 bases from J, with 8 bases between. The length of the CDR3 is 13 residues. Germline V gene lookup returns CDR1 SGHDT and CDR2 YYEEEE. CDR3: CASSLGEGTEAFF. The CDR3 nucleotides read TGTGCCAGCAGCTTGGGGGAGGGGACTGAAGCTTTCTTT.

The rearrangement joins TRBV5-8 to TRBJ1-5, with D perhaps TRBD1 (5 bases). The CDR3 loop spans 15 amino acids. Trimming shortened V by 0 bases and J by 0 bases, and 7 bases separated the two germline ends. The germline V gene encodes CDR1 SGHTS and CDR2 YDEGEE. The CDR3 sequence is CASSLEGASNQPQHF. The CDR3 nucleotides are TGTGCCAGCAGCTTGGAAGGGGCTAGCAATCAGCCCCAGCATTTT.

The CDR3 loop reads CAISEGVGAYEQYF. The CDR3 region has the DNA TGTGCCATCAGTGAGGGGGTGGGGGCTTACGAGCAGTACTTC. The chain links TRBV10-3 to TRBJ2-7; a possible D gene is TRBD1 (6 bases). Trimming shortened V by 2 bases and J by 4 bases, and 12 bases separated the two germline ends. Germline lookup yields CDR1 ENHRY and CDR2 SYGVKD. The CDR3 sequence is 14 residues long.

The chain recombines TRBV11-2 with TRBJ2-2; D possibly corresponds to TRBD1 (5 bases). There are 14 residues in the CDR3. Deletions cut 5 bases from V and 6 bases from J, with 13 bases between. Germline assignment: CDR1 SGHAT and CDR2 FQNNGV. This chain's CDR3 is CASSLKGFSGELFF. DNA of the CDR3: TGTGCCAGCAGCCTCAAGGGGTTCTCCGGGGAGCTGTTTTTT.

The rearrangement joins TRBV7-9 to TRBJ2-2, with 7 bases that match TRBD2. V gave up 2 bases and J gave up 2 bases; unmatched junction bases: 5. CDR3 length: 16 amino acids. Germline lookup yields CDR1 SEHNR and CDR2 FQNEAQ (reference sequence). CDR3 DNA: TGTGCCAGCAGCTTATCGGCTAGCGGTAACACCGGGGAGCTGTTTTTT. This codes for CASSLSASGNTGELFF.

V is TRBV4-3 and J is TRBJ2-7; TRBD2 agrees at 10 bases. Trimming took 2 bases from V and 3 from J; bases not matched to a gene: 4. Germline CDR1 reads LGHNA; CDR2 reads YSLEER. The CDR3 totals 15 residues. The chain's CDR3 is CASSQSSSGGYEQYF. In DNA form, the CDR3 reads TGCGCCAGCAGCCAATCTTCTAGCGGGGGCTACGAGCAGTACTTC.

This chain's CDR3 is CATSSGTGYGYTF. The DNA for the CDR3 is TGTGCCACCTCATCCGGGACAGGCTATGGCTACACCTTC. The V and J genes are TRBV19 and TRBJ1-2, with 8 bases identical to TRBD1. Germline values: CDR1 LNHDA, CDR2 SQIVND (reference sequence). CDR3 length: 13 amino acids. With 10 bases clipped from V and 4 bases from J, the junction kept 8 bases outside the gene matches.